The entry below gives a single T cell receptor (beta chain) sequence along with its context. Its antigen is not known. A single base separates this from a much larger clone, so it may be a read error. Scientists recovered RNA and DNA together from roughly 18-30 mg of unsorted bulk tissue. With around 500 ng total RNA as template and a constant-region primer, TCR beta cDNA was made. Investigators got TCR beta libraries out of three nested multiplex PCR rounds, done with slightly modified ARM-PCR. Primers for the first two PCR rounds were TRBV1-TRBV30 forward primers and a C-beta reverse primer (about 9 cycles per round). TCRdb re-analysed the multiplex PCR reads in MiXCR, keeping a single row per CDR3 protein. The sample includes approximately 73,000 distinct CDR3 sequences, more than 60% of them seen just once. There are 16 residues in the CDR3. CDR1 MNHEY and CDR2 SVGAGI come from the germline V gene.

This sample was taken from a study of tumor-infiltrating lymphocytes in primary liver carcinoma. Whole-study results and caveats: Pairs comparing tumor with adjacent tissue or blood overlapped less than pairs drawn from tumor regions.

The rearrangement joins TRBV6-5 to TRBJ2-3; 8 bases fit TRBD2. Source material: liver tumor tissue from sampling region 4. Subset defined: tumor region T4, right-lateral pole. The sequence was obtained from a man aged 35 to 55 with primary liver carcinoma and hepatitis B virus infection. DNA for the CDR3: TGTGTCAGCAGGCGCCTAGCGGGCACTAGCACAGATACGCAGTATTTT. It encodes CVSRRLAGTSTDTQYF.